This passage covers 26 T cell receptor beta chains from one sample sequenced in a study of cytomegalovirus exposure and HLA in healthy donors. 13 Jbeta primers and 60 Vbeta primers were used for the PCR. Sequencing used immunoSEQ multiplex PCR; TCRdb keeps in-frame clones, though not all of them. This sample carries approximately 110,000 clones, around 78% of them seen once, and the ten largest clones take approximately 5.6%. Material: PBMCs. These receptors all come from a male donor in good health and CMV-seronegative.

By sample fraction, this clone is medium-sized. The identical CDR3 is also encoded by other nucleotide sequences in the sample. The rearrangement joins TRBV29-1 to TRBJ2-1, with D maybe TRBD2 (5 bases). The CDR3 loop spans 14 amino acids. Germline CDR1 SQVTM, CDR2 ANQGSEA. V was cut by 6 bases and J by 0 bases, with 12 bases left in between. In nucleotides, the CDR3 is TGCAGCGTCGCAGGTACTAGCTCCTACAATGAGCAGTTCTTC. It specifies CSVAGTSSYNEQFF.

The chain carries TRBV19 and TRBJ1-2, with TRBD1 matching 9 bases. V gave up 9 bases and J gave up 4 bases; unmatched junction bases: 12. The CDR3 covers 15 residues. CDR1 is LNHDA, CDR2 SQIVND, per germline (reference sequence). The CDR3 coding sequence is TGTGCCAGCCGCACCTCAACAGGGGGCGGCTATGGCTACACCTTC. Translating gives CASRTSTGGGYGYTF.

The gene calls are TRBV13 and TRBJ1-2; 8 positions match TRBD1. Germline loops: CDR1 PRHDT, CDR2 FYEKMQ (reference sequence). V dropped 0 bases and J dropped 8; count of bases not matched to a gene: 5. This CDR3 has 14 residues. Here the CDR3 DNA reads TGTGCCAGCAGCTTAGGGTCAGGGGGCGCCGGCTACACCTTC. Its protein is CASSLGSGGAGYTF.

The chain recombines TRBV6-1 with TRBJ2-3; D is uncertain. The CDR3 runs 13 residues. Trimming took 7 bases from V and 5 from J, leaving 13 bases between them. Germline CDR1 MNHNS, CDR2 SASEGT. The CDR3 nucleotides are TGTGCCAGCACTACTCTTCTGGTAGATACGCAGTATTTT. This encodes CASTTLLVDTQYF.

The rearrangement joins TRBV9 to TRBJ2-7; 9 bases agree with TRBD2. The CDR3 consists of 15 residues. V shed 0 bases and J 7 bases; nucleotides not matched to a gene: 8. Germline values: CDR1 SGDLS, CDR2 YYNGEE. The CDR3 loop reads CASSVGGRASLEQYF. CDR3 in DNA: TGTGCCAGCAGCGTAGGCGGGAGGGCCTCTTTGGAGCAGTACTTC.

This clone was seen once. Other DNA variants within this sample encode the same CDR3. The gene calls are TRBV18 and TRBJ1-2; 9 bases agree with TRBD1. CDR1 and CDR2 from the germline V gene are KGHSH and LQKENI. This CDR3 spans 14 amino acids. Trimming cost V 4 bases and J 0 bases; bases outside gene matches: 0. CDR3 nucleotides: TGTGCCAGCTCACGGGACAGGGCTAACTATGGCTACACCTTC. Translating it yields CASSRDRANYGYTF.

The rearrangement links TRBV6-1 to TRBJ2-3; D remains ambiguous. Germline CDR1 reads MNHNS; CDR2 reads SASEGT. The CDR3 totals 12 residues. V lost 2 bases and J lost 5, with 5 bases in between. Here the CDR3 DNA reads TGTGCCAGCAGTGAAACCGGAGATACGCAGTATTTT. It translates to CASSETGDTQYF.

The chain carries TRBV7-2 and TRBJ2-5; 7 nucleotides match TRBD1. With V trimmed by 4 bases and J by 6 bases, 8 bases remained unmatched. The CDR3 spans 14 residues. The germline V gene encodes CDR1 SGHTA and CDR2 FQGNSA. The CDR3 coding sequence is TGTGCCAGCAGCTACGACAGGGCTCAAAAGACCCAGTACTTC. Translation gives CASSYDRAQKTQYF.

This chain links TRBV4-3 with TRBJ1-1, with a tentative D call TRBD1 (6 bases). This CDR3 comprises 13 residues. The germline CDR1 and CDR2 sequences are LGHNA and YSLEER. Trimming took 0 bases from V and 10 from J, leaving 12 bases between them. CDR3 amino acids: CASSQDRGGGAFF. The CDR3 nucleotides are TGCGCCAGCAGCCAAGACCGGGGAGGGGGAGCTTTCTTT.

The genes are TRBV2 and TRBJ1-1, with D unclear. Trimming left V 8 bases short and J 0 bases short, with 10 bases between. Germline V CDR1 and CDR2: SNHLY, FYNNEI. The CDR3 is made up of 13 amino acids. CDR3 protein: CASLRYLNTEAFF. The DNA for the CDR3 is TGTGCCAGCCTGAGGTACCTGAACACTGAAGCTTTCTTT.

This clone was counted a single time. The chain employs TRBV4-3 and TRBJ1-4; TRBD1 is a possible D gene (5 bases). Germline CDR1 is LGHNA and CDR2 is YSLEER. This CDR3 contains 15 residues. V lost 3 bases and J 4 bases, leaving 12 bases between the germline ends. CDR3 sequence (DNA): TGCGCCAGCAGCCATGTGGACACGGGTAATGAAAAACTGTTTTTT. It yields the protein CASSHVDTGNEKLFF.

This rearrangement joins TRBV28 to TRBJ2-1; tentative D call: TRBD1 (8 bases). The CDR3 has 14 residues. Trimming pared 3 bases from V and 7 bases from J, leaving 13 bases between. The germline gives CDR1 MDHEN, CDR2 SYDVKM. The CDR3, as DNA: TGTGCCAGCAGTTTGTACAGGGGGGGAAATGAGCAGTTCTTC. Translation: CASSLYRGGNEQFF. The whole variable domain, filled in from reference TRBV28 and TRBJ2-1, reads DVKVTQSSRYLVKRTGEKVFLECVQDMDHENMFWYRQDPGLGLRLIYFSYDVKMKEKGDIPEGYSVSREKKERFSLILESASTNQTSMYLCASSLYRGGNEQFFGPGTRLTVL.

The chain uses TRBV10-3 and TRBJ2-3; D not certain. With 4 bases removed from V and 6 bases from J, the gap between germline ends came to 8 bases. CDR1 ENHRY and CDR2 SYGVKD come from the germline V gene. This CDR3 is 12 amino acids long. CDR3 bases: TGTGCCATCAGTGGCGGCCTGGATACGCAGTATTTT. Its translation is CAISGGLDTQYF.

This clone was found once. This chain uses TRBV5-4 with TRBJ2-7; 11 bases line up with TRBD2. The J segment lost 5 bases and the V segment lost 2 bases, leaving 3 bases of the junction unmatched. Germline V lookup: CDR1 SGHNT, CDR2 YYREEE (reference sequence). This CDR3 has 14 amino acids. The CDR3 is CASSFTSGSHEQYF. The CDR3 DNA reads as TGTGCCAGCAGCTTTACTAGCGGGAGTCACGAGCAGTACTTC.

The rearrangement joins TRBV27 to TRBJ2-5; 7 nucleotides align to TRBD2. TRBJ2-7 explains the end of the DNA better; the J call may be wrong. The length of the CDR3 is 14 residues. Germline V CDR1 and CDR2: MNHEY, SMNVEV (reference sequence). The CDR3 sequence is CASSTGLTPYEQYF. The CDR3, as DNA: TGTGCCAGCAGCACGGGACTAACTCCCTACGAGCAGTACTTC.

The CDR3 DNA reads as TGTGCCAGCTCACCGGGACTAGCGGGAATGGAGACCCAGTACTTC. It yields the protein CASSPGLAGMETQYF. This sequence joins TRBV18 and TRBJ2-5; 13 nucleotides agree with TRBD2. The V segment lost 3 bases and the J segment 5 bases; nucleotides outside the gene matches: 3. CDR1 is KGHSH and CDR2 is LQKENI in the germline V gene. The CDR3 spans 15 residues. Variable domain in full (rest from reference TRBV18 and TRBJ2-5): NAGVMQNPRHLVRRRGQEARLRCSPMKGHSHVYWYRQLPEEGLKFMVYLQKENIIDESGMPKERFSAEFPKEGPSILRIQQVVRGDSAAYFCASSPGLAGMETQYFGPGTRLLVL.

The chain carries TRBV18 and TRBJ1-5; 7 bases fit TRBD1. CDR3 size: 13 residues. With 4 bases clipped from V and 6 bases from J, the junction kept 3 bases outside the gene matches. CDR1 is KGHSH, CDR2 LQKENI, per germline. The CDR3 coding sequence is TGTGCCAGCTCACTTGACAGGGCTCAGCCCCAGCATTTT. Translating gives CASSLDRAQPQHF.

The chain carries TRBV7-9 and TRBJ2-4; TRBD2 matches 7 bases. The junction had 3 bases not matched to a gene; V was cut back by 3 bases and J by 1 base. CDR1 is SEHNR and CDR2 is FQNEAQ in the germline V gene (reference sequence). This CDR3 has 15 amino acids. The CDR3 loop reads CASSLVGGAKNIQYF. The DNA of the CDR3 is TGTGCCAGCAGCTTGGTGGGAGGGGCCAAAAACATTCAGTACTTC.

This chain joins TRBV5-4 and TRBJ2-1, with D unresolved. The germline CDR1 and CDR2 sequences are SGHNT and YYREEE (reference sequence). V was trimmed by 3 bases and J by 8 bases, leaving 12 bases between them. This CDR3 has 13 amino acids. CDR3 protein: CASSSNRVDEQFF. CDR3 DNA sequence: TGTGCCAGCAGCTCAAACCGGGTCGATGAGCAGTTCTTC. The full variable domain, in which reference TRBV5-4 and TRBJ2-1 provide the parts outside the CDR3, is ETGVTQSPTHLIKTRGQQVTLRCSSQSGHNTVSWYQQALGQGPQFIFQYYREEENGRGNFPPRFSGLQFPNYSSELNVNALELDDSALYLCASSSNRVDEQFFGPGTRLTVL.

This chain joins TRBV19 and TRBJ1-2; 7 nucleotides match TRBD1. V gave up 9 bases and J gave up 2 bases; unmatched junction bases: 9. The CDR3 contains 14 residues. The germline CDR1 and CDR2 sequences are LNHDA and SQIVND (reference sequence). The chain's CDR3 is CASLRGQANYGYTF. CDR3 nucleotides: TGTGCCAGCCTAAGAGGACAGGCCAACTATGGCTACACCTTC.

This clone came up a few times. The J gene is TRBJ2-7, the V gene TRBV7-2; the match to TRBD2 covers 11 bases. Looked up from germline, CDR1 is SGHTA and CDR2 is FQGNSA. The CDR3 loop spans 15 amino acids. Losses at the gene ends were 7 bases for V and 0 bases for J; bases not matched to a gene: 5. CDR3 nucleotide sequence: TGTGCCAGCACCCGGACTAGCGGGCTCTCCTACGAGCAGTACTTC. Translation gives CASTRTSGLSYEQYF.

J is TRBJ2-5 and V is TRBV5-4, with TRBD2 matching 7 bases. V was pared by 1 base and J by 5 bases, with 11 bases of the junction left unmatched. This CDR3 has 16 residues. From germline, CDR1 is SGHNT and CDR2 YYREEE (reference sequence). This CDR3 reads CASSLMFAGVSETQYF. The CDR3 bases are TGTGCCAGCAGCTTGATGTTTGCGGGAGTAAGTGAGACCCAGTACTTC.

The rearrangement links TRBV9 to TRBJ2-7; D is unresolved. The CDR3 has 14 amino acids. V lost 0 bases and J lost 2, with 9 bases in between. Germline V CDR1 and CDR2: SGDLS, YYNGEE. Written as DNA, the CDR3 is TGTGCCAGCAGCGTAGGTGGAGACCCCTACGAGCAGTACTTC. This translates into CASSVGGDPYEQYF.

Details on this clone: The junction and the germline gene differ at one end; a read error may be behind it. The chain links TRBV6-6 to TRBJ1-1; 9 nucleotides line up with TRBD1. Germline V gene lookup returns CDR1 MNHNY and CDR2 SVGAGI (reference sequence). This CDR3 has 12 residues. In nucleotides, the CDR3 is TGTGCCGGCAGCGGGACAGGGTCTACGGCTTTCTTT. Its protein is CAGSGTGSTAFF.

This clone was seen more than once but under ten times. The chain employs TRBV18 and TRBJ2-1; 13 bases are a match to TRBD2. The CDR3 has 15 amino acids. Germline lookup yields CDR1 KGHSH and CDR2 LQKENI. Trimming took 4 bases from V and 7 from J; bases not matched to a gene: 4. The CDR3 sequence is CASSLGLAGDNEQFF. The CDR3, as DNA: TGTGCCAGCTCACTCGGACTAGCGGGAGATAATGAGCAGTTCTTC.

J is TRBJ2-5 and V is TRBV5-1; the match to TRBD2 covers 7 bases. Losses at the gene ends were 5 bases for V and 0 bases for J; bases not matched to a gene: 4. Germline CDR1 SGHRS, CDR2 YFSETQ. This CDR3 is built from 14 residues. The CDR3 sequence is CASRFGGYQETQYF. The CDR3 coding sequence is TGCGCCAGCAGATTCGGGGGGTACCAAGAGACCCAGTACTTC.